This T cell receptor beta chain was observed in a study of shared clonotypes between healthy human individuals. TCRdb's copy holds only in-frame clones and misses some; the assay was immunoSEQ multiplex PCR. The data hold about 1.1 million clones, with approximately 75% observed a single time. This clone has only one observation. The source is a man between 18 and 35 years old in good health. Some clones in this sample may be carry-over from other donors' samples. The sample was memory CD4+ T cells from PBMCs. Specified subset: CD45RA-negative fraction.

This CDR3 reads CASSVDPSGSTGTFF. CDR3 bases: TGTGCCAGCAGCGTAGACCCTAGCGGGAGTACGGGAACGTTCTTC. The rearrangement links TRBV9 to TRBJ2-1; TRBD2 aligns across 10 bases. This CDR3 has 15 amino acids. Trimming cost V 0 bases and J 15 bases; bases outside gene matches: 12. Germline CDR1 reads SGDLS; CDR2 reads YYNGEE. The entire variable domain, with the rest obtained from reference TRBV9 and TRBJ2-1, is as follows: DSGVTQTPKHLITATGQRVTLRCSPRSGDLSVYWYQQSLDQGLQFLIQYYNGEERAKGNILERFSAQQFPDLHSELNLSSLELGDSALYFCASSVDPSGSTGTFFGPGTRLTVL.